Listed below are T cell receptor beta chains from one sample, sequenced in a study of cytomegalovirus exposure and HLA in healthy donors. Method: immunoSEQ multiplex PCR; TCRdb's copy keeps in-frame clones and lacks some. There are 73,000 or so clones in the sample; approximately 75% occur only once, and approximately 7% lies in the top ten. Specimen: PBMCs. Receptors originate from a human donor in good health. Each CDR3 is given with its conserved first and last residue. D genes are given only for firm matches. Size values are once, few and many counts, or a class for expanded clones, and some rows have none.

size: -; J: TRBJ1-2; D: -; V: TRBV14; DNA: TGTGCCAGCAGCCAAGTGGCAGGGCACGGCTACACCTTC; CDR3: CASSQVAGHGYTF
size: few; J: TRBJ1-1; D: -; V: TRBV12-5; DNA: TGTGCTAGTGGTTTGGGTCCGGTAACTGAAGCTTTCTTT; CDR3: CASGLGPVTEAFF
size: -; J: TRBJ1-1; D: -; V: TRBV7-2; DNA: TGTGCCAGCAGCTTGACTGGCACTGAAGCTTTCTTT; CDR3: CASSLTGTEAFF
size: -; J: TRBJ2-1; D: TRBD2; V: TRBV10-2; DNA: TGCGCCAGCAGGGGGACTAGCGGGGCCTACAATGAGCAGTTCTTC; CDR3: CASRGTSGAYNEQFF
size: -; J: TRBJ2-7; D: TRBD1; V: TRBV19; DNA: TGTGCCAGTAGTATGCCAGGGGGCTACGAGCAGTACTTC; CDR3: CASSMPGGYEQYF
size: -; J: TRBJ1-5; D: -; V: TRBV18; DNA: TGTGCCAGCTCACTTTCGCCCCCTCCGGATCAGCCCCAGCATTTT; CDR3: CASSLSPPPDQPQHF
size: -; J: TRBJ1-2; D: TRBD1; V: TRBV25-1; DNA: TGTGCCAGCAGTTGGGCAACAGGGGAATCGGTTGGCTACACCTTC; CDR3: CASSWATGESVGYTF
size: few; J: TRBJ2-7; D: TRBD2; V: TRBV7-3; DNA: TGTGCCAGCAGCTTAGGTCCTAGCGGGCGTACTACCGTCTACGAGCAGTACTTC; CDR3: CASSLGPSGRTTVYEQYF
size: few; J: TRBJ2-7; D: -; V: TRBV4-1; DNA: TGCGCCAGCAGCCAGACCTTCAGGGAATCCTACGAGCAGTACTTC; CDR3: CASSQTFRESYEQYF
size: -; J: TRBJ2-7; D: -; V: TRBV28; DNA: TGTGCCAGCAGTTTTCGCAGGGGCAGTAACTCCTACGAGCAGTACTTC; CDR3: CASSFRRGSNSYEQYF
size: once; J: TRBJ1-5; D: -; V: TRBV6-5; DNA: TGTGCCAGCCGTGAAGGCGGGTATCAGCCCCAGCATTTT; CDR3: CASREGGYQPQHF
size: -; J: TRBJ2-5; D: TRBD2; V: TRBV28; DNA: TGTGCCAGCAGTTCTAGCGGGGACCACCAAGAGACCCAGTACTTC; CDR3: CASSSSGDHQETQYF
size: -; J: TRBJ2-7; D: -; V: TRBV2; DNA: TGTGCCAGCAGGGGTCCAGGAAGCGAGCAGTACTTC; CDR3: CASRGPGSEQYF
size: once; J: TRBJ2-3; D: -; V: TRBV11-3; DNA: TGTGCCAGCAGCTTACGGAGCACAGATACGCAGTATTTT; CDR3: CASSLRSTDTQYF
size: -; J: TRBJ2-6; D: -; V: TRBV19; DNA: TGTGCCAGTAGTATTACAGGGTTGGCTGGGGCCAACGTCCTGACTTTC; CDR3: CASSITGLAGANVLTF
size: once; J: TRBJ2-1; D: TRBD2; V: TRBV19; DNA: TGTGCCAGTAACGAGAGGGCCCTAGCGGGGAGCTCCTACAATGAGCAGTTCTTC; CDR3: CASNERALAGSSYNEQFF
size: -; J: TRBJ1-1; D: TRBD1; V: TRBV15; DNA: TGTGCCACCAGCAGACTGGGGACAGGGATCCTGAACACTGAAGCTTTCTTT; CDR3: CATSRLGTGILNTEAFF
size: -; J: TRBJ2-3; D: -; V: TRBV7-2; DNA: TGTGCCAGCAGCTTAGAGGGGGGGGAAGTAGATACGCAGTATTTT; CDR3: CASSLEGGEVDTQYF
size: -; J: TRBJ1-6; D: -; V: TRBV30; DNA: TGTGCCTGGAGTAGGGAGGGTTACAATTCACCCCTCCACTTT; CDR3: CAWSREGYNSPLHF
size: -; J: TRBJ2-3; D: TRBD1; V: TRBV2; DNA: TGTGCCAGCAGTGAAGGGACAGGGGGGGCAACAGATACGCAGTATTTT; CDR3: CASSEGTGGATDTQYF
size: few; J: TRBJ2-1; D: -; V: TRBV7-6; DNA: TGTGCCAGCAGCTTAGCGGGGGGTACCCCCAATGAGCAGTTCTTC; CDR3: CASSLAGGTPNEQFF
size: -; J: TRBJ1-1; D: -; V: TRBV7-9; DNA: TGTGCCAGCAGCAAACCCCTAGAGAACACTGAAGCTTTCTTT; CDR3: CASSKPLENTEAFF
size: -; J: TRBJ2-3; D: TRBD2; V: TRBV5-1; DNA: TGCGCCAGCAGCTTGATCCGCGGGGGGGCCATAACAGATACGCAGTATTTT; CDR3: CASSLIRGGAITDTQYF
size: once; J: TRBJ1-5; D: TRBD1; V: TRBV27; DNA: TGTGCCAGCAGACGGTACAGGGGGGGTGGCAATCAGCCCCAGCATTTT; CDR3: CASRRYRGGGNQPQHF
size: -; J: TRBJ2-7; D: TRBD2; V: TRBV27; DNA: TGTGCCAGCAGTTTAGTGTGGGGGGGCTACGAGCAGTACTTC; CDR3: CASSLVWGGYEQYF
size: few; J: TRBJ1-1; D: -; V: TRBV6-5; DNA: TGTGCCAGCAGTTACGGGGCAGGGCCTGAAGCTTTCTTT; CDR3: CASSYGAGPEAFF
size: once; J: TRBJ2-3; D: -; V: TRBV11-3; DNA: TGTGCCAGCAGCTTAGGTGGGGGGGGGCAATCAGATACGCAGTATTTT; CDR3: CASSLGGGGQSDTQYF
size: -; J: TRBJ2-2; D: -; V: TRBV2; DNA: TGTGCCAGCAGTGGAACAGGGACCGGGGAGCTGTTTTTT; CDR3: CASSGTGTGELFF
size: -; J: TRBJ2-3; D: -; V: TRBV7-9; DNA: TGTGCCAGCAGCTTCATGGGGGGGCCCACAGATACGCAGTATTTT; CDR3: CASSFMGGPTDTQYF
size: -; J: TRBJ2-7; D: -; V: TRBV4-1; DNA: TGCGCCAGCAGCCAAGGGGGACTTGGGATACCCTACGAGCAGTACTTC; CDR3: CASSQGGLGIPYEQYF
size: -; J: TRBJ1-5; D: -; V: TRBV6-1; DNA: TGTGCCAGCAGCCTCCGACATCTTGGCAATCAGCCCCAGCATTTT; CDR3: CASSLRHLGNQPQHF
size: -; J: TRBJ2-7; D: TRBD2; V: TRBV2; DNA: TGTGCCAGCAGTAAACGACGAGCGGGGGACGAGCAGTACTTC; CDR3: CASSKRRAGDEQYF
size: -; J: TRBJ1-5; D: -; V: TRBV28; DNA: TGTGCCAGCCGCACTGGAGGGGTTCAGCCCCAGCATTTT; CDR3: CASRTGGVQPQHF
size: once; J: TRBJ2-5; D: -; V: TRBV4-2; DNA: TGTGCCAGCAGCCGCGGGGGCCCGGAGGAGACCCAGTACTTC; CDR3: CASSRGGPEETQYF
size: -; J: TRBJ2-7; D: TRBD1; V: TRBV28; DNA: TGTGCCAGCACTCGACAGGGATTACCCTACGAGCAGTACTTC; CDR3: CASTRQGLPYEQYF
size: few; J: TRBJ1-4; D: -; V: TRBV6-1; DNA: TGTGCCAGCAGTGAGGGGGGAGGCGATGAAAAACTGTTTTTT; CDR3: CASSEGGGDEKLFF
size: -; J: TRBJ1-5; D: -; V: TRBV14; DNA: TGTGCCAGCAGCCACGGGAATCAGCCCCAGCATTTT; CDR3: CASSHGNQPQHF
size: -; J: TRBJ1-5; D: -; V: TRBV6-5; DNA: TGTGCCAGCAGTTACTCGGCAGGCTTCAATCAGCCCCAGCATTTT; CDR3: CASSYSAGFNQPQHF
size: -; J: TRBJ2-1; D: -; V: TRBV4-3; DNA: TGCGCCAGCAGCCAAGATCTGGGGGGGGGCGCTGAGCAGTTCTTC; CDR3: CASSQDLGGGAEQFF
size: -; J: TRBJ2-3; D: TRBD1; V: TRBV7-2; DNA: TGTGCCAGCAGCTTATCCTCGGGACAGGTCACAGATACGCAGTATTTT; CDR3: CASSLSSGQVTDTQYF
size: -; J: TRBJ2-7; D: TRBD1; V: TRBV5-1; DNA: TGCGCCAGCAGCTTTACAGGGGGCTCCTACGAGCAGTACTTC; CDR3: CASSFTGGSYEQYF
size: -; J: TRBJ2-7; D: -; V: TRBV6-5; DNA: TGTGCCAGCAGTACATACCGGGGGGCCTTAGGGGAGCAGTACTTC; CDR3: CASSTYRGALGEQYF
size: few; J: TRBJ2-2; D: TRBD1; V: TRBV5-1; DNA: TGCGCCAGCAGCTCGACAGGGGCGCGCGGGGAGCTGTTTTTT; CDR3: CASSSTGARGELFF
size: -; J: TRBJ2-6; D: TRBD1; V: TRBV9; DNA: TGTGCCAGCACGCGGACAGGGGGGACAGGTGGGGCCAACGTCCTGACTTTC; CDR3: CASTRTGGTGGANVLTF
size: -; J: TRBJ1-5; D: -; V: TRBV15; DNA: TGTGCCACCAGCAGAGATCAGGGCCATCAGCCCCAGCATTTT; CDR3: CATSRDQGHQPQHF
size: once; J: TRBJ2-7; D: TRBD1; V: TRBV18; DNA: TGTGCCAGCTCACGATCGGGACAGGGATCCTACGAGCAGTACTTC; CDR3: CASSRSGQGSYEQYF